The sequence of this T cell receptor (beta chain) was determined in a study of blood T cell repertoires in COVID-19. In the study's own analysis: For nucleated cells, counts were estimated from reference gene primer amplification. Sequencing was performed with immunoSEQ multiplex PCR; in TCRdb, only in-frame clones are kept and a portion is missing. Clone size and the V and J calls come from that table; the DNA yielded D and trimming. Of fewer than 250,000 clones in the sample, over 80% are singletons; the top ten hold around 2.6%. The sequencing sample was made of PBMCs or T cells enriched from blood (not recorded which). The sequence came from a woman under 40 with acute COVID-19.

CDR3 residues: CASSLGNGEPQHF. The CDR3 DNA reads as TGTGCCAGCAGCTTAGGCAACGGGGAGCCCCAGCATTTT. J is TRBJ1-5 and V is TRBV5-6; D not certain. This CDR3 spans 13 amino acids. V was shortened by 2 bases and J by 8 bases, with 11 bases between the two germline ends. Per germline, CDR1 SGHDT and CDR2 YYEEEE.